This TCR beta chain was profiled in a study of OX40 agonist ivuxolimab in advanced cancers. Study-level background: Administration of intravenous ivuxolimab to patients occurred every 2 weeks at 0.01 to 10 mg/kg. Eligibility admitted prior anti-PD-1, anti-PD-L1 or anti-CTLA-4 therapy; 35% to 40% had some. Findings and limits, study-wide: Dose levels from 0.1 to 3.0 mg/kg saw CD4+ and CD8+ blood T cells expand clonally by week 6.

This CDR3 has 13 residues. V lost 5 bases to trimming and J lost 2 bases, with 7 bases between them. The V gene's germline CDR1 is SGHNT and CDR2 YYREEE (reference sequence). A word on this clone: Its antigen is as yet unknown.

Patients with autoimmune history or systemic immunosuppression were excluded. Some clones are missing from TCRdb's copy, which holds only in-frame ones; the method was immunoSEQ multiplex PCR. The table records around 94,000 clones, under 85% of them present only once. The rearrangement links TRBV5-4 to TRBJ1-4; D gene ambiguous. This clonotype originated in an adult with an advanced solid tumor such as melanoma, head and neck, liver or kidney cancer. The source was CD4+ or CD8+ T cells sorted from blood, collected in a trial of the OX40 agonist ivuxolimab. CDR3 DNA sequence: TGTGCCAGCAGAACGGACACTAATGAAAAACTGTTTTTT. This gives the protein CASRTDTNEKLFF. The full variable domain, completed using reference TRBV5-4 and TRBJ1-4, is ETGVTQSPTHLIKTRGQQVTLRCSSQSGHNTVSWYQQALGQGPQFIFQYYREEENGRGNFPPRFSGLQFPNYSSELNVNALELDDSALYLCASRTDTNEKLFFGSGTQLSVL.